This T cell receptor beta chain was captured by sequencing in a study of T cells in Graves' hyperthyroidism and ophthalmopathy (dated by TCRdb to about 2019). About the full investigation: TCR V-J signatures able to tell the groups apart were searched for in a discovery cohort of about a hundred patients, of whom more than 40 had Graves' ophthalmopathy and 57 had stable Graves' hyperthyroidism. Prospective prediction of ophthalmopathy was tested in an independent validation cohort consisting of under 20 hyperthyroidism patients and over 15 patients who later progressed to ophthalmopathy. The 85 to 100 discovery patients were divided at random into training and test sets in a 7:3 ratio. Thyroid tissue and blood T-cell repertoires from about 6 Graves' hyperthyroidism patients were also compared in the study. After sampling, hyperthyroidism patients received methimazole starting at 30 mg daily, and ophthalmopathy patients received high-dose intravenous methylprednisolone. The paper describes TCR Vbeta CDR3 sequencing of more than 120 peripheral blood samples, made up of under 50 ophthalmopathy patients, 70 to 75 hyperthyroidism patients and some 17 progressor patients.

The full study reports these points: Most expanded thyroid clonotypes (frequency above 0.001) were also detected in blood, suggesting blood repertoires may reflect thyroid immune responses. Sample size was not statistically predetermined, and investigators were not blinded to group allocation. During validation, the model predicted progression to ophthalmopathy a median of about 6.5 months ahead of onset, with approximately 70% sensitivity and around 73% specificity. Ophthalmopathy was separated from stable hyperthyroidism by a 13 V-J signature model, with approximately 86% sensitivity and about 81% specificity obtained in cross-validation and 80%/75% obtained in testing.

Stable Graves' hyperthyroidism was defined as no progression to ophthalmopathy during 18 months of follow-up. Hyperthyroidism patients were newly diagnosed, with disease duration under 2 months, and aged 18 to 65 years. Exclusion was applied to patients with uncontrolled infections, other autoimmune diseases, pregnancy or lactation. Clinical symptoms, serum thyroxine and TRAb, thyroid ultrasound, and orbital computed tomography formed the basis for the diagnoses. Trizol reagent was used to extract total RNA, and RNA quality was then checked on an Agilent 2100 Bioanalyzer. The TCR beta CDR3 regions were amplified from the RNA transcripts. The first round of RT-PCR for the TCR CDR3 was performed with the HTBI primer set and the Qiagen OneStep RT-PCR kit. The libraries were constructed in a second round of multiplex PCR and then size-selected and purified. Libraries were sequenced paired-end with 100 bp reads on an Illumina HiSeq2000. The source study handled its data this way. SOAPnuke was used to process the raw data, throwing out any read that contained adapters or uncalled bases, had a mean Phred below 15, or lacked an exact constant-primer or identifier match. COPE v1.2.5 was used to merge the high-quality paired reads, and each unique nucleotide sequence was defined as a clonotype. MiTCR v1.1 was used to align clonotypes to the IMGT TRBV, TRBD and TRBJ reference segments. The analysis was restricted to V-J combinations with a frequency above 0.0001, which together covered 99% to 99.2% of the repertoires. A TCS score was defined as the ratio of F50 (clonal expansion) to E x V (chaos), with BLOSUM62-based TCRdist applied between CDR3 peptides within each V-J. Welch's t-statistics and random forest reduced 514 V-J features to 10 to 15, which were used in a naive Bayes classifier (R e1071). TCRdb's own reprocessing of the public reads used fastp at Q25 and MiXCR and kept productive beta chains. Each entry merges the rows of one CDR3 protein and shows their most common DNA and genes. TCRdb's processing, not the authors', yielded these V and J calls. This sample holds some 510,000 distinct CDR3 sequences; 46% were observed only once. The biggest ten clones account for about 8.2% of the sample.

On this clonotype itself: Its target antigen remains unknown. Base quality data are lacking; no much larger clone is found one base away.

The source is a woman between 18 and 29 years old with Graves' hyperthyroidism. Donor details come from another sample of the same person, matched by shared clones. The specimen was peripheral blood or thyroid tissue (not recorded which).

In nucleotides, the sequence is TGTGCCAGCAAGGACGTAGGCCAGCATTTT. The translation is CASKDVGQHF. The chain joins TRBV2 to TRBJ1-5, with the D gene uncertain. V was cut back by 7 bases and J by 12 bases, leaving a gap of 10 bases between them. The germline V gene yields SNHLY for CDR1 and FYNNEI for CDR2. The CDR3 contains 10 residues, cysteine and phenylalanine counted. Only CDR3 DNA is held: 30 bases, read in frame from base 1.